This note documents a single TCR beta chain sequence. In the original processing: Quantification of nucleated cells was approximated via reference gene primer amplification. Clones were sequenced by immunoSEQ multiplex PCR, and TCRdb holds only the in-frame ones, with some missing. The DNA was the basis for D and trimming; V, J and clone size are from that table. The sample records some 150,000 clones, around nine tenths being singletons. The data originate from a study of blood T cell repertoires in COVID-19. Overall study context: From the United States, Italy and Spain came samples of acute and convalescent COVID-19. From T cells, B-cell-depleted T cells, or PBMCs came the material, which was cDNA or gDNA.

Looked up from germline, CDR1 is SEHNR and CDR2 is FQNEAQ (reference sequence). The V gene lost 7 bases and the J gene lost 2 bases, with 19 bases spanning the gap. The CDR3 loop spans 16 amino acids. This TCR was recovered from a man aged 50 to 59 with active or convalescent COVID-19. The J gene is TRBJ2-3, the V gene TRBV7-9, with D maybe TRBD1 (5 bases). Sequencing was done on a sample of peripheral blood. The CDR3 loop reads CASNDSPVGDTDTQYF. In DNA form, the CDR3 reads TGTGCCAGCAACGACAGTCCCGTTGGGGACACAGATACGCAGTATTTT.